These 32 T cell receptor beta chains were all obtained from the same sample, sequenced in a study of blood T cell repertoires in COVID-19. The data were produced by immunoSEQ multiplex PCR, yet TCRdb's version contains in-frame clones alone and is incomplete. Of some 200,000 clones in the sample, roughly 80% were seen once. Specimen: peripheral blood. The receptor set was obtained from a man between 25 and 39 years old with active or convalescent COVID-19.

This chain links TRBV28 with TRBJ1-6, with unresolved D. V was shortened by 4 bases and J by 5 bases, with 18 bases between the two germline ends. Germline V gene sequence: CDR1 MDHEN, CDR2 SYDVKM. This CDR3 has 17 amino acids. CDR3 bases: TGTGCCAGCAGTTCGGGCCCTCGGGGTCCTAATAATTCACCCCTCCACTTT. It specifies CASSSGPRGPNNSPLHF.

This chain joins TRBV6-5 and TRBJ2-1, with D possibly TRBD2 on 5 matching bases. Deletions cut 7 bases from V and 9 bases from J, with 16 bases between. This CDR3 spans 13 amino acids. CDR1 is MNHEY and CDR2 is SVGAGI in the germline V gene. The CDR3 DNA sequence: TGTGCCAGCAAGGTGGCCCCGAGCGGTGAGCAGTTCTTC. Translated: CASKVAPSGEQFF.

The rearrangement links TRBV4-1 to TRBJ2-1; 9 nucleotides match TRBD1. This CDR3 is 17 amino acids long. Germline V CDR1 and CDR2: MGHRA, YSYEKL. Unmatched junction bases numbered 13, after V lost 3 bases and J lost 7 bases. CDR3 region: CASSHPLTGQGKNEQFF. CDR3 sequence (DNA): TGCGCCAGCAGCCATCCGCTTACGGGACAGGGAAAGAATGAGCAGTTCTTC.

V usage is TRBV19 and J usage is TRBJ1-2, with a weak D call TRBD1 (6 bases). CDR1 and CDR2 from the germline V gene are LNHDA and SQIVND (reference sequence). This CDR3 has 14 amino acids. V was clipped by 1 base and J by 9 bases, with 15 bases between them. As DNA, the CDR3 is TGTGCCAGTAGTATAGTCGGGGGGGCTCACAGCTACACCTTC. This codes for CASSIVGGAHSYTF.

Concerning this clone itself: One end of the junction varies from germline; a read error may be responsible. The V call is TRBV7-2, the J call TRBJ2-6; 8 nucleotides agree with TRBD2. In germline, CDR1 is SGHTA, CDR2 FQGNSA. The CDR3 runs 18 residues. CDR3 amino acids: CASSLAEAGVSGANVLTF. The DNA for the CDR3 is TGTGCCAGCAGCCTAGCAGAAGCGGGGGTCTCTGGGGCCAACGTCCTGACTTTC.

The rearrangement uses TRBV28 and TRBJ2-1, with D maybe TRBD1 (5 bases). The CDR3 is 16 residues long. CDR1 and CDR2 (germline): MDHEN, SYDVKM. The ends were cut back, 2 bases at V and 0 bases at J, with 11 bases in the middle. The CDR3 spells CASSLGAQGSYNEQFF. Here the CDR3 DNA reads TGTGCCAGCAGTTTAGGGGCGCAGGGCTCCTACAATGAGCAGTTCTTC.

The chain uses TRBV4-1 and TRBJ1-2; a possible D gene is TRBD1 (5 bases). Between the trimmed V and J ends, which lost 2 bases and 3 bases, there was a span of 13 bases. CDR1 MGHRA and CDR2 YSYEKL come from the germline V gene. The CDR3 runs 15 residues. CDR3 sequence reads: CASSQRDSADYGYTF. CDR3 bases: TGCGCCAGCAGCCAACGGGACTCTGCGGACTATGGCTACACCTTC.

This sequence joins TRBV10-1 and TRBJ1-1, with 8 positions matching TRBD1. Germline CDR1 reads WNHNN; CDR2 reads SYGVQD (reference sequence). This CDR3 is 13 amino acids long. V shed 8 bases, J shed 3 bases, and the junction held 5 bases outside the gene matches. In nucleotides, the CDR3 is TGCGCCAGCCGAGGACAGGGCGACACTGAAGCTTTCTTT. Encoded protein: CASRGQGDTEAFF.

CDR3 sequence reads: CASSQGQGAQPQHF. The CDR3 DNA reads TGTGCCAGCAGTCAGGGACAGGGCGCCCAGCCCCAGCATTTT. This chain joins TRBV3-1 (or the pseudogene TRBV3-2) and TRBJ1-5; 9 bases agree with TRBD1. This CDR3 has 14 amino acids. Germline CDR1 LGHDT, CDR2 YNNKEL (reference sequence). The V gene end was trimmed by 6 bases and the J gene end by 7 bases; junction bases not matched to a gene: 7.

This clone was seen a handful of times. The gene calls are TRBV15 and TRBJ2-7, with D tentatively TRBD1 (6 bases). The V end lost 0 bases, the J end lost 2 bases, and 11 bases lay between the germline ends. Per germline, CDR1 LNHNV and CDR2 YYDKDF (reference sequence). The CDR3 contains 15 residues. The CDR3 protein is CATSRDKGVTYEQYF. The CDR3, as DNA: TGTGCCACCAGCAGAGATAAGGGGGTTACCTACGAGCAGTACTTC.

Of note for this clone: Its ends do not fully match the called genes, so a read error is possible. The rearrangement joins TRBV7-7 to TRBJ2-3, with 7 bases fitting TRBD2. The CDR3 sequence is 15 residues long. The germline CDR1 and CDR2 sequences are SSHAT and FNYEAQ (reference sequence). The CDR3 region is CASSLGLDTADTQYF. The DNA for the CDR3 is TGTGCTAGCAGCTTAGGACTAGATACAGCAGATACGCAGTATTTT.

This sequence joins TRBV19 and TRBJ2-3, with TRBD2 matching over 11 bases. CDR1 and CDR2 (germline): LNHDA, SQIVND (reference sequence). J gave up 0 bases and V 8 bases, and 13 bases lay outside the gene matches. The CDR3 covers 18 residues. Here the CDR3 DNA reads TGTGCCAGTCGTAAAGGGACTAGCGGTTTTGCTAGCACAGATACGCAGTATTTT. This gives the protein CASRKGTSGFASTDTQYF.

The rearrangement joins TRBV3-1 (or the pseudogene TRBV3-2) to TRBJ2-1; no definite D call. Trimming cost V 0 bases and J 2 bases, with 11 bases left between them. The V gene's germline CDR1 is LGHDT and CDR2 YNNKEL (reference sequence). The CDR3 totals 16 residues. DNA for the CDR3: TGTGCCAGCAGCCAAGATCGAGTGACAACCTACAATGAGCAGTTCTTC. It specifies CASSQDRVTTYNEQFF.

J is TRBJ1-3 and V is TRBV9; D is uncertain. This CDR3 is built from 13 residues. The germline CDR1 and CDR2 sequences are SGDLS and YYNGEE. Trimming stripped 5 bases from V and 0 bases from J, with 6 bases between. The CDR3 DNA sequence: TGTGCCAGCAGTCCTAGCTCTGGAAACACCATATATTTT. Its translation is CASSPSSGNTIYF.

V is TRBV14 and J is TRBJ1-6; 8 positions match TRBD1. This CDR3 has 17 residues. Germline trimming cut 2 bases from V and 5 bases from J; bases unmatched to any gene: 8. Germline V gene sequence: CDR1 SGHDN, CDR2 FVKESK. CDR3: CASSQRKGTGNNSPLHF. CDR3 in DNA: TGTGCCAGCAGCCAAAGAAAAGGGACAGGAAATAATTCACCCCTCCACTTT.

This chain joins TRBV11-2 and TRBJ1-2; 8 bases match TRBD1. V lost 5 bases, J lost 0 bases, and 5 bases stayed unmatched. Per the germline V gene, CDR1 is SGHAT and CDR2 is FQNNGV. The CDR3 is 15 residues long. CDR3 amino acids: CASSHGTGTNYGYTF. The CDR3 DNA is TGTGCCAGCAGCCACGGGACAGGAACTAACTATGGCTACACCTTC.

The CDR3 region has the DNA TGTGCCAGCAGCTTAATTGGACAGGTGGGCACCTACGAGCAGTACTTC. Residues: CASSLIGQVGTYEQYF. The gene calls are TRBV11-2 and TRBJ2-7; 7 bases map to TRBD1. Germline values: CDR1 SGHAT, CDR2 FQNNGV. V lost 2 bases to trimming and J lost 2 bases; unmatched junction nucleotides: 9. CDR3 length equals 16 residues.

The chain links TRBV9 to TRBJ2-5, with 8 bases matching TRBD2. Germline loops: CDR1 SGDLS, CDR2 YYNGEE. The CDR3 runs 16 residues. The ends lost 4 bases at V and 2 bases at J; junction bases unmatched: 10. CDR3 amino acids: CASSTQRGTYQETQYF. CDR3 coding DNA: TGTGCCAGCAGCACGCAGCGGGGGACCTATCAAGAGACCCAGTACTTC.

The chain joins TRBV5-4 to TRBJ2-7; possibly TRBD1 for D (6 bases). This CDR3 has 14 residues. Trimming left V 2 bases short and J 2 bases short, with 11 bases between. Germline CDR1 is SGHNT and CDR2 is YYREEE (reference sequence). The CDR3 loop is CASSFSGVPYEQYF. CDR3 coding DNA: TGTGCCAGCAGCTTCTCAGGGGTGCCCTACGAGCAGTACTTC.

The V and J genes are TRBV18 and TRBJ1-1; 7 nucleotides match TRBD1. Germline assignment: CDR1 KGHSH and CDR2 LQKENI. The CDR3 runs to 15 residues. The ends lost 4 bases at V and 4 bases at J; junction bases unmatched: 9. CDR3 sequence: CASSLSEGASTEAFF. CDR3 DNA sequence: TGTGCCAGCTCACTCTCCGAGGGGGCGTCCACTGAAGCTTTCTTT. The variable domain in full, with the rest retrieved from reference TRBV18 and TRBJ1-1, is NAGVMQNPRHLVRRRGQEARLRCSPMKGHSHVYWYRQLPEEGLKFMVYLQKENIIDESGMPKERFSAEFPKEGPSILRIQQVVRGDSAAYFCASSLSEGASTEAFFGQGTRLTVV.

The CDR3 nucleotides are TGTGCCAGCAGCCCTAGACTAGCGGGAGGGTCAGTGGAGCAGTTCTTC. Amino acids: CASSPRLAGGSVEQFF. The chain combines TRBV11-3 with TRBJ2-1; 14 bases line up with TRBD2. Germline V gene data show CDR1 as SGHNT and CDR2 as YENEEA. The CDR3 runs 16 residues. V lost 5 bases to trimming and J lost 10 bases; unmatched junction nucleotides: 10.

This sequence joins TRBV28 and TRBJ1-1; tentatively, D is TRBD1 (5 bases). The CDR3 length is 15 residues. CDR1 and CDR2 (germline): MDHEN, SYDVKM. V lost 3 bases and J lost 4, with 15 bases in between. The CDR3 loop reads CASSFPGRGITEAFF. Here the CDR3 DNA reads TGTGCCAGCAGTTTTCCAGGGAGGGGAATCACTGAAGCTTTCTTT.

The rearrangement uses TRBV9 and TRBJ2-7; 11 bases map to TRBD2. Germline-derived CDR1 and CDR2 are SGDLS and YYNGEE. The J segment lost 2 bases and the V segment lost 3 bases, leaving 10 bases of the junction unmatched. The CDR3 runs 17 residues. The CDR3, as DNA: TGTGCCAGCAGCGGGGGCGTACCGGGACTAGCGGCCTACGAGCAGTACTTC. The encoded protein is CASSGGVPGLAAYEQYF.

The rearrangement joins TRBV4-3 to TRBJ2-2, with D possibly matching TRBD2 (5 bases). CDR3 length equals 17 residues. CDR1 and CDR2 from the germline V gene are LGHNA and YSLEER. Trimming left V 0 bases short and J 2 bases short, with 13 bases between. In DNA form, the CDR3 reads TGCGCCAGCAGCCAAGAAAACCTACGGACTAACACCGGGGAGCTGTTTTTT. It codes for CASSQENLRTNTGELFF.

The gene calls are TRBV7-9 and TRBJ1-1; D gene unclear. The ends were cut back, 5 bases at V and 1 base at J, with 11 bases in the middle. This CDR3 is built from 14 residues. CDR1 and CDR2 (germline): SEHNR, FQNEAQ (reference sequence). CDR3 protein: CASSAQAQNTEAFF. The CDR3 DNA is TGTGCCAGCAGCGCCCAGGCCCAGAACACTGAAGCTTTCTTT.

This rearrangement joins TRBV4-1 to TRBJ1-4; a possible D gene is TRBD1 (6 bases). V lost 0 bases, J lost 1 base, and 9 bases lay in between. In germline, CDR1 is MGHRA, CDR2 YSYEKL. This CDR3 contains 16 residues. This chain's CDR3 is CASSQDRGGTNEKLFF. CDR3 DNA sequence: TGCGCCAGCAGCCAAGATCGAGGGGGAACTAATGAAAAACTGTTTTTT.

This chain connects TRBV19 to TRBJ2-5; 9 bases agree with TRBD1. The CDR3 length is 15 residues. The germline V gene has CDR1 LNHDA and CDR2 SQIVND (reference sequence). The V and J ends lost 6 bases and 5 bases, in that order; junction bases with no gene match: 10. The CDR3 DNA reads as TGTGCCAGTAGGGGGACAGGGCCACGGTCGGAGACCCAGTACTTC. Translated, it gives CASRGTGPRSETQYF.

This chain joins TRBV6-6 and TRBJ1-1, with D perhaps TRBD1 (5 bases). The CDR3 runs 14 residues. V shed 6 bases and J shed 5 bases, with 16 bases lying between them. Germline V gene data show CDR1 as MNHNY and CDR2 as SVGAGI (reference sequence). CDR3 DNA: TGTGCCAGCAGCCTAGACAGTTTGGCGACTGAAGCTTTCTTT. Its protein product is CASSLDSLATEAFF.

The V gene is TRBV9, the J gene TRBJ2-5; D may be TRBD2 (6 bases). This CDR3 region has 14 residues. Per the germline V gene, CDR1 is SGDLS and CDR2 is YYNGEE. Trimming stripped 1 base from V and 5 bases from J, with 12 bases between. The CDR3 DNA reads as TGTGCCAGCAGCGTATTTGGGGGGAAGGAGACCCAGTACTTC. Protein: CASSVFGGKETQYF.

The V call is TRBV27, the J call TRBJ2-7; D unclear. CDR1 and CDR2 (germline): MNHEY, SMNVEV (reference sequence). The CDR3 is 14 residues long. Between the trimmed V and J ends, which lost 2 bases and 2 bases, there was a span of 10 bases. CDR3 sequence (DNA): TGTGCCAGCAGTTTAATCGGTGAGACCTACGAGCAGTACTTC. Translated: CASSLIGETYEQYF.

This chain uses TRBV18 with TRBJ1-3; 8 positions match TRBD1. This CDR3 region has 16 residues. Trimming at V came to 3 bases and at J to 0 bases, leaving 4 bases not matched to a gene. Germline V gives CDR1 KGHSH, CDR2 LQKENI. The CDR3 nucleotides read TGTGCCAGCTCACCGGGACAGGTGATCTCTGGAAACACCATATATTTT. This codes for CASSPGQVISGNTIYF.

This chain connects TRBV11-3 to TRBJ1-2, with unresolved D. Trimming removed 5 bases from V and 4 bases from J, with 11 bases in between. The germline V gene has CDR1 SGHNT and CDR2 YENEEA. The CDR3 totals 13 residues. CDR3 loop: CASSHVTSYGYTF. The CDR3 region has the DNA TGTGCCAGCAGCCATGTCACCAGCTATGGCTACACCTTC.